The 25 T cell receptor beta chains below all came from one sample that was sequenced in a study of early T cells in non-severe SARS-CoV-2 infection. Using its own MiXCR run on the 5' RACE reads, TCRdb lists one record per CDR3 protein. The table includes around 94,000 distinct CDR3 sequences, less than 15% detected once. The source material was whole blood. The source of these receptors is an adult who was a healthcare worker with PCR-confirmed SARS-CoV-2 infection or an uninfected control (not recorded which).

This clonotype turned up a few times. J is TRBJ2-7 and V is TRBV28, with 10 bases identical to TRBD2. This CDR3 contains 14 residues. Looked up from germline, CDR1 is MDHEN and CDR2 is SYDVKM. V was pared by 6 bases and J by 8 bases, with 10 bases of the junction left unmatched. The CDR3: CASSSSGRGVQQYF. CDR3 coding DNA: TGTGCCAGCAGCTCAAGCGGGAGGGGAGTCCAGCAGTACTTC.

The table lists this clonotype with a few counts. In DNA, the CDR3 is TGTGCCACCGGACTAGCGGGAGGAGCAGATACGCAGTATTTT. Amino acids: CATGLAGGADTQYF. This rearrangement joins TRBV14 to TRBJ2-3, with 14 bases aligning to TRBD2. V shed 10 bases and J 4 bases; nucleotides not matched to a gene: 4. Per the germline V gene, CDR1 is SGHDN and CDR2 is FVKESK. The CDR3 runs to 14 residues.

The chain has TRBV28 and TRBJ1-6, with TRBD1 matching 7 bases. In germline, CDR1 is MDHEN, CDR2 SYDVKM. Trimming at V came to 6 bases and at J to 6 bases, leaving 8 bases not matched to a gene. CDR3 length: 15 residues. In DNA, the CDR3 is TGTGCCAGCAGCCTCCGGGACAGCCTTAATTCACCCCTCCACTTT. Translating it yields CASSLRDSLNSPLHF. The whole variable domain, filled in from reference TRBV28 and TRBJ1-6, reads DVKVTQSSRYLVKRTGEKVFLECVQDMDHENMFWYRQDPGLGLRLIYFSYDVKMKEKGDIPEGYSVSREKKERFSLILESASTNQTSMYLCASSLRDSLNSPLHFGNGTRLTVT.

The rearrangement uses TRBV7-2 and TRBJ2-6; D is unresolved. V was clipped by 8 bases and J by 4 bases, with 9 bases between them. This CDR3 has 13 residues. Germline loops: CDR1 SGHTA, CDR2 FQGNSA. CDR3 in amino acids: CASGLTGANVLTF. DNA for the CDR3: TGTGCCAGCGGCCTGACAGGGGCCAACGTCCTGACTTTC. Drawing the rest from reference TRBV7-2 and TRBJ2-6, the complete variable domain is GAGVSQSPSNKVTEKGKDVELRCDPISGHTALYWYRQSLGQGLEFLIYFQGNSAPDKSGLPSDRFSAERTGGSVSTLTIQRTQQEDSAVYLCASGLTGANVLTFGAGSRLTVL.

The CDR3 DNA sequence: TGCAGTGCGGGACAGGGACGGGCAGATACGCAGTATTTT. It codes for CSAGQGRADTQYF. The chain recombines TRBV20-1 with TRBJ2-3, with TRBD1 matching over 9 bases. The J segment lost 4 bases and the V segment lost 6 bases, leaving 5 bases of the junction unmatched. This CDR3 region has 13 residues. Per the germline V gene, CDR1 is DFQATT and CDR2 is SNEGSKA (reference sequence).

The chain uses TRBV1 and TRBJ2-6; TRBD2 is the table's D call, not checked against the DNA. TRBV1 is marked as a pseudogene. The CDR3 is made up of 21 amino acids. The CDR3 loop reads CTSSQRTRTSGRTIGANVLTF. In DNA, the CDR3 is TGCACCAGCAGCCAACGCACCAGGACTAGCGGGAGGACGATAGGGGCCAACGTCCTGACTTTC.

This clonotype has only a few counts. This chain's CDR3 is CASSIRTSGDGETQYF. The DNA for the CDR3 is TGTGCCAGTAGTATCCGGACTAGCGGGGACGGAGAGACCCAGTACTTC. The rearrangement uses TRBV19 and TRBJ2-5; 12 nucleotides match TRBD2. The CDR3 extends over 16 amino acids. Germline V gene sequence: CDR1 LNHDA, CDR2 SQIVND (reference sequence). Trimming removed 3 bases from V and 4 bases from J; junction bases left unmatched: 6.

This rearrangement joins TRBV4-3 to TRBJ2-7; D is unclear. V dropped 0 bases and J dropped 3 bases, with 12 bases sitting between them. Germline CDR1 and CDR2: LGHNA and YSLEER. The CDR3 runs 15 residues. CDR3 residues: CASSQDRLRRYEQYF. The CDR3 nucleotides read TGCGCCAGCAGCCAAGACCGGCTGAGGCGCTACGAGCAGTACTTC.

This clonotype was counted only a few times. This sequence joins TRBV2 and TRBJ2-3, with D perhaps matching TRBD2 (5 bases). The germline gives CDR1 SNHLY, CDR2 FYNNEI. V was clipped by 10 bases and J by 2 bases, with 22 bases between them. CDR3 length: 16 residues. The CDR3 sequence is CATKKERREYTDTQYF. In nucleotides, the CDR3 is TGTGCCACCAAAAAAGAGCGGAGAGAATACACAGATACGCAGTATTTT.

The genes are TRBV28 and TRBJ1-2, with D uncertain. Trimming shortened V by 4 bases and J by 6 bases, and 15 bases separated the two germline ends. The CDR3 is 14 amino acids. The germline V gene has CDR1 MDHEN and CDR2 SYDVKM. CDR3: CASSYPQDGDGYTF. DNA of the CDR3: TGTGCCAGCAGTTACCCCCAGGACGGGGATGGCTACACCTTC.

The gene calls are TRBV3-1 and TRBJ1-2, with D possibly matching TRBD1 (6 bases). Trimming took off 1 base at V and 2 bases at J, with 11 bases between the two ends. This CDR3 has 15 amino acids. The germline V gene has CDR1 LGHDT and CDR2 YNNKEL (reference sequence). CDR3: CASSQAQTGNYGYTF. In DNA form, the CDR3 reads TGTGCCAGCAGCCAAGCCCAAACAGGGAACTATGGCTACACCTTC.

The V gene is TRBV6-1, the J gene TRBJ2-7; unclear D gene. Trimming took off 8 bases at V and 2 bases at J, with 10 bases between the two ends. Germline V CDR1 and CDR2: MNHNS, SASEGT. There are 12 residues in the CDR3. The CDR3 region is CASSAGPYEQYF. The CDR3 DNA is TGTGCCAGCTCGGCAGGACCCTACGAGCAGTACTTC.

This clonotype was counted ten times or more. This sequence joins TRBV10-1 and TRBJ2-3, with TRBD2 as a possible D gene (5 bases). The CDR3 is 14 amino acids. Trimming shortened V by 5 bases and J by 6 bases, and 15 bases separated the two germline ends. Germline values: CDR1 WNHNN, CDR2 SYGVQD (reference sequence). The CDR3, as DNA: TGCGCCAGCAGTCTGTCCGGACTGGGTGATACGCAGTATTTT. Translated, it gives CASSLSGLGDTQYF.

The chain couples TRBV4-1 to TRBJ2-7, with D perhaps being TRBD1 or TRBD2 (5 bases each). The CDR3 consists of 13 residues. CDR1 and CDR2 (germline): MGHRA, YSYEKL. Trimming pared 4 bases from V and 3 bases from J, leaving 10 bases between. CDR3 amino acids: CASSREGNYEQYF. The CDR3 DNA sequence: TGCGCCAGCAGCCGCGAGGGGAACTACGAGCAGTACTTC.

This clonotype was seen at least ten times. The chain combines TRBV7-6 with TRBJ2-5; 8 bases line up with TRBD2. The CDR3 consists of 16 residues. J lost 2 bases, V lost 5 bases, and 10 bases had no gene match. Germline values: CDR1 SGHVS, CDR2 FNYEAQ. CDR3 region: CASSPPSGRFQETQYF. The CDR3 DNA is TGTGCCAGCAGCCCCCCCAGCGGGAGATTTCAAGAGACCCAGTACTTC.

Comment on this clonotype: Compared with germline, one end of the junction differs, possibly owing to a read error. The V gene is TRBV2, the J gene TRBJ2-7, with 7 nucleotides matching TRBD2. CDR1 SNHLY and CDR2 FYNNEI come from the germline V gene. CDR3 size: 15 residues. The CDR3: CASRDSGLIPYEQYF. The CDR3 DNA reads TGTGCTAGCAGGGATAGCGGGTTAATCCCCTACGAGCAGTACTTC.

This clonotype occurred a few times. The chain uses TRBV20-1 and TRBJ2-7; D ambiguous. CDR1 is DFQATT, CDR2 SNEGSKA, per germline (reference sequence). V lost 2 bases and J 2 bases, leaving 13 bases between the germline ends. The CDR3 covers 14 residues. This CDR3 reads CSARSGPTTYEQYF. CDR3 in DNA: TGCAGTGCTAGAAGTGGACCAACCACCTACGAGCAGTACTTC.

The chain couples TRBV3-1 to TRBJ1-1; a possible D gene is TRBD1 (5 bases). V shed 4 bases and J shed 1 base, with 10 bases lying between them. The CDR3 totals 14 residues. The germline V gene encodes CDR1 LGHDT and CDR2 YNNKEL (reference sequence). CDR3 nucleotides: TGTGCCAGCAGCCGCCGCGGACAGAACACTGAAGCTTTCTTT. Translation: CASSRRGQNTEAFF.

This clonotype was detected many times. The chain carries TRBV12-3 or TRBV12-4 and TRBJ2-4, with 7 nucleotides matching TRBD1. The CDR3 consists of 14 residues. Germline trimming cut 6 bases from V and 8 bases from J; bases unmatched to any gene: 10. CDR3 residues: CASRFTGEGDIQYF. The CDR3 bases are TGTGCCAGCAGATTCACAGGGGAAGGAGACATTCAGTACTTC.

This clonotype was picked up a small number of times. The gene calls are TRBV5-1 and TRBJ1-1, with D unresolved. V lost 4 bases, J lost 3 bases, and 4 bases lay in between. The CDR3 extends over 11 amino acids. Germline V CDR1 and CDR2: SGHRS, YFSETQ. This chain's CDR3 is CASSGDTEAFF. The CDR3 DNA sequence: TGCGCCAGCAGCGGAGACACTGAAGCTTTCTTT.

In its sample, this clonotype was seen many times. The rearrangement uses TRBV5-1 and TRBJ1-1, with D tentatively TRBD1 (5 bases). This CDR3 region has 13 residues. Germline V gene sequence: CDR1 SGHRS, CDR2 YFSETQ. Trimming cost V 3 bases and J 4 bases, with 10 bases left between them. The CDR3 protein is CASSSQGSTEAFF. Written as DNA, the CDR3 is TGCGCCAGCAGCTCTCAGGGATCCACTGAAGCTTTCTTT.

This clonotype was seen many times. This chain uses TRBV30 with TRBJ1-2; D call uncertain. The CDR3 covers 12 residues. The germline V gene has CDR1 GTSNPN and CDR2 SVGIG (reference sequence). The V end lost 0 bases, the J end lost 0 bases, and 2 bases lay between the germline ends. This CDR3 is CAWSVSNYGYTF. The CDR3 region has the DNA TGTGCCTGGAGTGTCTCTAACTATGGCTACACCTTC.

This clonotype appeared a few times. The chain has TRBV7-8 and TRBJ2-1, with D possibly being TRBD2 (6 bases). V gave up 5 bases and J gave up 8 bases, with 16 bases separating them. Germline lookup yields CDR1 SGHVS and CDR2 FQNEAQ. The CDR3 length is 14 residues. For the CDR3, the DNA is TGTGCCAGCAGCACCCGACTAGTAGGCTATGAGCAGTTCTTC. Translated, it gives CASSTRLVGYEQFF.

This clonotype was counted at least ten times. The chain links TRBV2 to TRBJ2-1; 8 bases map to TRBD2. J lost 9 bases, V lost 4 bases, and 2 bases had no gene match. The CDR3 loop spans 12 amino acids. Germline V lookup: CDR1 SNHLY, CDR2 FYNNEI. The CDR3 coding sequence is TGTGCCAGCAGTGGGAGCGGGAGTGAGCAGTTCTTC. It codes for CASSGSGSEQFF. Together with reference TRBV2 and TRBJ2-1, the CDR3 gives the full variable domain: EPEVTQTPSHQVTQMGQEVILRCVPISNHLYFYWYRQILGQKVEFLVSFYNNEISEKSEIFDDQFSVERPDGSNFTLKIRSTKLEDSAMYFCASSGSGSEQFFGPGTRLTVL.

This clonotype has ten or more counts. V is TRBV29-1 and J is TRBJ2-7; tentatively, D is TRBD1 or TRBD2 (6 bases each). The CDR3 covers 13 residues. CDR1 and CDR2 (germline): SQVTM, ANQGSEA. The V and J ends lost 6 bases and 2 bases respectively, with 14 bases between them. The CDR3 sequence is CSVRLGGPYEQYF. In DNA form, the CDR3 reads TGCAGCGTGCGACTAGGGGGGCCCTACGAGCAGTACTTC.